The 8 T cell receptor beta chains below come from one sample, sequenced in a study of shared clonotypes between healthy human individuals. Sequenced by immunoSEQ multiplex PCR; TCRdb stores in-frame clones only, minus some. In the table there are roughly 2,300,000 clones, under 95% of which are singletons. The sample comprised naive CD4+ T cells from PBMCs. Subset denoted: CD45RA+ positively selected. These receptors were obtained from a man in his late teens or twenties in good health. Some clones in this sample may be carry-over from other donors' samples.

This sequence joins TRBV28 and TRBJ2-6, with 7 bases matching TRBD1. V lost 6 bases and J lost 2; bases outside the gene matches: 4. CDR1 is MDHEN and CDR2 is SYDVKM in the germline V gene. This CDR3 region has 15 residues. The DNA for the CDR3 is TGTGCCAGCAGGACTGACAGGGCTGGGGCCAACGTCCTGACTTTC. Its translation: CASRTDRAGANVLTF.

This clone has only a few counts. V is TRBV29-1 and J is TRBJ2-1, with D possibly being TRBD1 (5 bases). Germline V gene lookup returns CDR1 SQVTM and CDR2 ANQGSEA. This CDR3 is 14 amino acids long. Trimming pared 7 bases from V and 0 bases from J, leaving 13 bases between. The CDR3 DNA is TGCAGCGCAGCTGACAGCTACTCCTACAATGAGCAGTTCTTC. Its protein is CSAADSYSYNEQFF.

The rearrangement joins TRBV29-1 to TRBJ2-2; 8 bases are a match to TRBD2. The CDR3 totals 14 residues. V dropped 2 bases and J dropped 5; count of bases not matched to a gene: 4. Germline-derived CDR1 and CDR2 are SQVTM and ANQGSEA. CDR3 region: CSVEKLAVTGELFF. For the CDR3, the DNA is TGCAGCGTTGAAAAACTAGCGGTAACCGGGGAGCTGTTTTTT.

A single count supports this clone. This sequence joins TRBV6-5 and TRBJ1-1; no firm D call. V lost 1 base and J lost 10, with 13 bases in between. CDR1 MNHEY and CDR2 SVGAGI come from the germline V gene. This CDR3 region has 13 residues. The CDR3: CASSYFRGRGAFF. The CDR3 DNA follows: TGTGCCAGCAGTTACTTTCGGGGTCGGGGAGCTTTCTTT.

V and J are TRBV4-2 and TRBJ2-2; 9 nucleotides agree with TRBD2. V lost 1 base and J lost 6; bases outside the gene matches: 9. CDR3 size: 17 residues. Germline CDR1 is LGHNA and CDR2 is YNFKEQ. DNA of the CDR3: TGTGCCAGCAGCCAAGGGTTAGCGGGAGATTTTCCCGGGGAGCTGTTTTTT. Protein sequence: CASSQGLAGDFPGELFF.

This chain uses TRBV30 with TRBJ1-3; D gene unclear. This CDR3 region has 12 residues. The V end lost 1 base, the J end lost 7 bases, and 8 bases lay between the germline ends. Germline loops: CDR1 GTSNPN, CDR2 SVGIG (reference sequence). The CDR3 DNA reads TGTGCCTGGAGTGAACCGGGGAACACCATATATTTT. This sequence encodes CAWSEPGNTIYF.

This chain joins TRBV9 and TRBJ2-2, with no clear D. Trimming shortened V by 0 bases and J by 2 bases, and 8 bases separated the two germline ends. Germline CDR1 reads SGDLS; CDR2 reads YYNGEE. This CDR3 is built from 15 residues. The CDR3 loop reads CASSVVSVNTGELFF. CDR3 nucleotides: TGTGCCAGCAGCGTAGTCTCAGTTAACACCGGGGAGCTGTTTTTT.

Here the CDR3 reads CASRNGGTSDEQFF. The CDR3 coding sequence is TGCGCCAGTAGGAATGGGGGCACTTCGGATGAGCAGTTCTTC. The chain recombines TRBV5-1 with TRBJ2-1; D might be TRBD1 (6 bases). The CDR3 is 14 amino acids. Germline V CDR1 and CDR2: SGHRS, YFSETQ. With 8 bases removed from V and 8 bases from J, the gap between germline ends came to 20 bases.